Below are 4 T cell receptor beta chains sequenced from a single sample in a study of Graves' ophthalmopathy and Graves' hyperthyroidism. The authors amplified TCR beta CDR3 regions from RNA transcripts. HTBI-primed RT-PCR formed the first round, and a multiplex PCR formed the second. TCRdb re-analysed the multiplex PCR reads in MiXCR, keeping a single row per CDR3 protein. The sample has 650,000 to 900,000 distinct CDR3 sequences, approximately 40% seen once; the top ten hold about 40%. Sequenced input: peripheral blood. The receptors come from an adult man with Graves' ophthalmopathy.

This clonotype has at least ten counts. The rearrangement joins TRBV29-1 to TRBJ2-7; perhaps TRBD1 as D (6 bases). This CDR3 is 15 amino acids long. The germline V gene encodes CDR1 SQVTM and CDR2 ANQGSEA. The V end lost 4 bases, the J end lost 2 bases, and 18 bases lay between the germline ends. The CDR3 reads CSVAGAEMKTYEQYF. CDR3 coding DNA: TGCAGCGTTGCAGGGGCCGAAATGAAAACCTACGAGCAGTACTTC.

This chain uses TRBV7-2 with TRBJ2-5, with D tentatively TRBD2 (6 bases). Looked up from germline, CDR1 is SGHTA and CDR2 is FQGNSA. The CDR3 spans 15 residues. V gave up 3 bases and J gave up 5 bases, with 16 bases separating them. This chain's CDR3 is CASSLGRTGGETQYF. In DNA, the CDR3 is TGTGCCAGCAGCTTGGGTCGGACCGGAGGGGAGACCCAGTACTTC.

This clonotype was detected once. The conserved phenylalanine or tryptophan is not found at the CDR3 terminus, so this likely reflects a read error. DNA of the CDR3: TGTGCCAGCAGCTCGTCGGACAGAGCATACACCGGGGAGCTGTTTTCT. It translates to CASSSSDRAYTGELFS. V gene TRBV25-1 combines with J gene TRBJ2-2; the D gene is possibly TRBD1 (6 bases). From germline, CDR1 is MGHDK and CDR2 SYGVNS. Trimming left V 6 bases short and J 3 bases short, with 17 bases between. The CDR3 extends over 16 amino acids.

V usage is TRBV28 and J usage is TRBJ2-5; a possible D gene is TRBD2 (5 bases). Trimming left V 4 bases short and J 4 bases short, with 16 bases between. CDR1 MDHEN and CDR2 SYDVKM come from the germline V gene. CDR3 length: 15 amino acids. The CDR3 bases are TGTGCCAGCAGTTCGCTGTCACTAGGGCGAGAGACCCAGTACTTC. Its protein product is CASSSLSLGRETQYF.